The clone carrying this T cell receptor beta chain has more than one count but fewer than ten. This sample was taken from a study of blood T cell repertoires in COVID-19. Study summary: Sources were T cells, B-cell-depleted T cells, or PBMCs; the material itself was cDNA or gDNA.

CDR1 and CDR2 (germline): MNHEY, SMNVEV (reference sequence). The CDR3 totals 16 residues. The junction had 11 bases not matched to a gene; V was cut back by 6 bases and J by 4 bases. Only in-frame clones appear in the TCRdb table, and some are missing; sequencing was by immunoSEQ multiplex PCR. The data show roughly 120,000 clones, with more than 80% seen just once and around 3.3% held by the top ten. Source material: peripheral blood. The chain carries TRBV27 and TRBJ2-1; 8 bases match TRBD2. This sequence originates from a woman aged 80 or over with COVID-19, enrolled during active disease. The DNA of the CDR3 is TGTGCCAGCAGGCACAGTGCGGGAGGTGGGTACAATGAGCAGTTCTTC. It yields the protein CASRHSAGGGYNEQFF.